The rows below give T cell receptor beta chains drawn from one sample of a study of blood T cell repertoires in COVID-19. Sequencing used immunoSEQ multiplex PCR; TCRdb keeps in-frame clones, though not all of them. The data show 160,000 or so clones, with approximately 80% seen just once and 4.5% to 7.5% held by the top ten. The specimen sequenced was PBMCs or T cells enriched from blood (not recorded which). The receptors here all came from a man aged 35-49 years who had recovered from COVID-19. Both conserved end residues are part of each CDR3. D genes are given only for firm matches. Not every row has a clone size; where given, it reads once, few, many or a size class.

j_gene: TRBJ1-1; v_gene: TRBV7-9; d_gene: .; abundance: few; CDR3aa: CASSLDSDNTEAFF; CDR3nt: TGTGCCAGCAGCTTAGACAGTGACAACACTGAAGCTTTCTTT
j_gene: TRBJ2-4; v_gene: TRBV6-5; d_gene: .; abundance: .; CDR3aa: CASRRGKKSIQYF; CDR3nt: TGTGCCAGCAGAAGGGGAAAGAAGAGCATTCAGTACTTC
j_gene: TRBJ2-3; v_gene: TRBV3-1/TRBV3-2; d_gene: TRBD2; abundance: .; CDR3aa: CASSQRTSGVSTDTQYF; CDR3nt: TGTGCCAGCAGCCAAAGGACTAGCGGGGTGAGCACAGATACGCAGTATTTT
j_gene: TRBJ1-5; v_gene: TRBV7-9; d_gene: TRBD1; abundance: .; CDR3aa: CASSAGQFSNQPQHF; CDR3nt: TGTGCCAGCAGCGCGGGACAGTTTAGCAATCAGCCCCAGCATTTT
j_gene: TRBJ1-2; v_gene: TRBV4-1; d_gene: .; abundance: few; CDR3aa: CASSQPQGSPYGYTF; CDR3nt: TGCGCCAGCAGCCAACCACAGGGAAGCCCTTATGGCTACACCTTC
j_gene: TRBJ1-6; v_gene: TRBV2; d_gene: TRBD1; abundance: once; CDR3aa: CASSVRQGIGSPLHF; CDR3nt: TGTGCCAGCAGTGTTCGACAGGGGATAGGGTCACCCCTCCACTTT
j_gene: TRBJ2-4; v_gene: TRBV5-1; d_gene: TRBD2; abundance: .; CDR3aa: CASSFQRGPVQNIQYF; CDR3nt: TGCGCCAGCAGCTTCCAGCGGGGGCCTGTTCAAAACATTCAGTACTTC
j_gene: TRBJ1-1; v_gene: TRBV6-1; d_gene: .; abundance: .; CDR3aa: CASSDLSVGRTEAFF; CDR3nt: TGTGCCAGCAGTGATCTCTCAGTGGGGCGAACTGAAGCTTTCTTT
j_gene: TRBJ2-7; v_gene: TRBV29-1; d_gene: .; abundance: .; CDR3aa: CSVEDSGDGYEQYF; CDR3nt: TGCAGCGTTGAAGATTCAGGGGACGGGTACGAGCAGTACTTC
j_gene: TRBJ1-2; v_gene: TRBV9; d_gene: .; abundance: .; CDR3aa: CASSARVNYGYTF; CDR3nt: TGTGCCAGCAGCGCCAGGGTTAACTATGGCTACACCTTC
j_gene: TRBJ2-2; v_gene: TRBV24-1; d_gene: .; abundance: .; CDR3aa: CATSDLAGEISGELFF; CDR3nt: TGTGCCACCAGTGATTTAGCCGGGGAGATCTCCGGGGAGCTGTTTTTT
j_gene: TRBJ1-1; v_gene: TRBV25-1; d_gene: .; abundance: few; CDR3aa: CASSSHDTNTEAFF; CDR3nt: TGTGCCAGCAGTTCCCACGACACGAACACTGAAGCTTTCTTT
j_gene: TRBJ1-5; v_gene: TRBV15; d_gene: .; abundance: .; CDR3aa: CATSRDPGEPQHF; CDR3nt: TGTGCCACCAGCAGAGATCCCGGGGAGCCCCAGCATTTT
j_gene: TRBJ1-6; v_gene: TRBV18; d_gene: TRBD1; abundance: .; CDR3aa: CASSDRGQGYSPLHF; CDR3nt: TGTGCCAGCTCGGACCGTGGACAGGGGTATTCACCCCTCCACTTT
j_gene: TRBJ2-3; v_gene: TRBV6-5; d_gene: TRBD2; abundance: once; CDR3aa: CASVSSGGYSTQYF; CDR3nt: TGTGCCAGCGTATCTAGCGGGGGGTATAGTACGCAGTATTTT
j_gene: TRBJ2-3; v_gene: TRBV24-1; d_gene: TRBD2; abundance: once; CDR3aa: CASSGGGGALSTDTQYF; CDR3nt: TGTGCCAGCTCCGGAGGCGGGGGTGCGCTAAGCACAGATACGCAGTATTTT
j_gene: TRBJ2-1; v_gene: TRBV7-3; d_gene: TRBD2; abundance: .; CDR3aa: CASRAAGGPSNEQFF; CDR3nt: TGTGCCAGCAGAGCCGCGGGGGGGCCTTCCAATGAGCAGTTCTTC
j_gene: TRBJ1-2; v_gene: TRBV6-5; d_gene: .; abundance: .; CDR3aa: CASSRTAGHYGYTF; CDR3nt: TGTGCCAGCAGCCGGACAGCTGGACACTATGGCTACACCTTC
j_gene: TRBJ2-1; v_gene: TRBV24-1; d_gene: TRBD1; abundance: once; CDR3aa: CATRDSKMGNEQFF; CDR3nt: TGTGCCACCCGGGACAGTAAGATGGGGAATGAGCAGTTCTTC
j_gene: TRBJ2-6; v_gene: TRBV24-1; d_gene: .; abundance: .; CDR3aa: CATSDATYSGANVLTF; CDR3nt: TGTGCCACCAGTGACGCTACCTACTCTGGGGCCAACGTCCTGACTTTC
j_gene: TRBJ1-5; v_gene: TRBV7-2; d_gene: TRBD1; abundance: .; CDR3aa: CASSPYTGANQPQHF; CDR3nt: TGTGCCAGCAGCCCGTATACAGGGGCCAATCAGCCCCAGCATTTT
j_gene: TRBJ1-6; v_gene: TRBV4-2; d_gene: TRBD1; abundance: .; CDR3aa: CASSQVMTQGSSYNSPLHF; CDR3nt: TGTGCCAGCAGCCAAGTTATGACACAGGGGAGCTCCTATAATTCACCCCTCCACTTT
j_gene: TRBJ2-6; v_gene: TRBV7-3; d_gene: .; abundance: few; CDR3aa: CASRPVGANVLTF; CDR3nt: TGTGCCAGCAGACCGGTCGGGGCCAACGTCCTGACTTTC
j_gene: TRBJ1-3; v_gene: TRBV2; d_gene: TRBD1; abundance: .; CDR3aa: CARWTGDSGNTIYF; CDR3nt: TGTGCCAGGTGGACAGGGGACTCTGGAAACACCATATATTTT
j_gene: TRBJ1-1; v_gene: TRBV5-5; d_gene: .; abundance: .; CDR3aa: CASSSGPGQGSTEAFF; CDR3nt: TGTGCCAGCAGCTCCGGCCCCGGGCAGGGATCCACTGAAGCTTTCTTT
j_gene: TRBJ1-4; v_gene: TRBV11-2; d_gene: .; abundance: .; CDR3aa: CASSRQDSNEKLFF; CDR3nt: TGTGCCAGCAGCCGACAGGACTCTAATGAAAAACTGTTTTTT
j_gene: TRBJ1-1; v_gene: TRBV4-2; d_gene: .; abundance: few; CDR3aa: CASSQGPAEGTEAFF; CDR3nt: TGTGCCAGCAGCCAGGGCCCCGCAGAAGGCACTGAAGCTTTCTTT
j_gene: TRBJ1-5; v_gene: TRBV6-1; d_gene: TRBD1; abundance: .; CDR3aa: CASSEGQGAQPQHF; CDR3nt: TGTGCCAGCAGTGAGGGACAGGGGGCTCAACCCCAGCATTTT
j_gene: TRBJ2-7; v_gene: TRBV4-1; d_gene: .; abundance: once; CDR3aa: CASSPDRTSYEQYF; CDR3nt: TGCGCCAGCAGCCCCGACAGGACCTCCTACGAGCAGTACTTC
j_gene: TRBJ1-4; v_gene: TRBV6-2/TRBV6-3; d_gene: .; abundance: .; CDR3aa: CASSYSGLRGEKLFF; CDR3nt: TGTGCCAGCAGTTACTCCGGACTCCGGGGTGAAAAACTGTTTTTT
j_gene: TRBJ1-5; v_gene: TRBV7-6; d_gene: TRBD1; abundance: .; CDR3aa: CASSLGTGRSNQPQHF; CDR3nt: TGTGCCAGCAGCTTAGGGACAGGGAGAAGCAATCAGCCCCAGCATTTT
j_gene: TRBJ2-4; v_gene: TRBV5-3; d_gene: TRBD2; abundance: .; CDR3aa: CARSLARYFQPGTRTGSDANIQYF; CDR3nt: TGTGCCAGAAGCTTGGCCCGTTATTTCCAACCCGGGACTAGAACGGGTAGCGATGCCAACATTCAGTACTTC
j_gene: TRBJ1-1; v_gene: TRBV5-1; d_gene: TRBD1; abundance: .; CDR3aa: CASSLRTGGAGTEAFF; CDR3nt: TGCGCCAGCAGCCTAAGGACAGGGGGCGCGGGAACTGAAGCTTTCTTT
j_gene: TRBJ1-3; v_gene: TRBV18; d_gene: .; abundance: .; CDR3aa: CASSSSGQSSGNTIYF; CDR3nt: TGTGCCAGCTCATCCTCCGGACAGAGCTCTGGAAACACCATATATTTT
j_gene: TRBJ1-1; v_gene: TRBV7-9; d_gene: .; abundance: .; CDR3aa: CASSSDGGTSTEAFF; CDR3nt: TGTGCCAGCAGCTCCGACGGGGGTACGAGCACTGAAGCTTTCTTT
j_gene: TRBJ2-3; v_gene: TRBV6-5; d_gene: .; abundance: .; CDR3aa: CASSYVAADTQYF; CDR3nt: TGTGCCAGCAGTTACGTGGCGGCAGATACGCAGTATTTT
j_gene: TRBJ2-5; v_gene: TRBV12-5; d_gene: TRBD1; abundance: .; CDR3aa: CASGLYRGSRETQYF; CDR3nt: TGTGCTAGTGGTTTGTACAGGGGGAGCCGGGAGACCCAGTACTTC
j_gene: TRBJ1-4; v_gene: TRBV5-6; d_gene: TRBD1; abundance: once; CDR3aa: CASSGQGTGGEKLFF; CDR3nt: TGTGCCAGCAGCGGCCAAGGGACAGGGGGTGAAAAACTGTTTTTT
j_gene: TRBJ2-1; v_gene: TRBV11-3; d_gene: .; abundance: .; CDR3aa: CASSLGGASYEQFF; CDR3nt: TGTGCCAGCAGCTTAGGGGGCGCTTCCTATGAGCAGTTCTTC
j_gene: TRBJ2-1; v_gene: TRBV24-1; d_gene: .; abundance: .; CDR3aa: CATSDPTGTEQFF; CDR3nt: TGTGCCACCAGTGATCCCACAGGGACTGAGCAGTTCTTC
j_gene: TRBJ2-7; v_gene: TRBV29-1; d_gene: .; abundance: .; CDR3aa: CSVEGQGYEQYF; CDR3nt: TGCAGCGTTGAGGGCCAGGGCTACGAGCAGTACTTC